The 8 T cell receptor beta chains below come from one sample, sequenced in a study of Ad26.COV2.S vaccination and SARS-CoV-2 variants. Clones were read by immunoSEQ multiplex PCR, and TCRdb kept only the in-frame ones, dropping some. Here the sample spans about 280,000 clones, more than 70% being singletons. The treatment denotes: approximately 18 received Ad26.COV2.S at low or high dose, single or two shots; 5 received placebo; per-sample allocation not given. Repertoires come from day 63 after the first vaccine or placebo injection. The sample here was peripheral blood, taken in a trial of Ad26.COV2.S vaccine versus placebo. The origin of the receptors is a person aged 18 to 59 who received the Ad26.COV2.S COVID-19 vaccine or a placebo.

This chain uses TRBV7-9 with TRBJ1-1, with TRBD1 identical over 7 bases. V lost 5 bases, J lost 4 bases, and 7 bases stayed unmatched. Germline CDR1 reads SEHNR; CDR2 reads FQNEAQ (reference sequence). This CDR3 contains 14 residues. The CDR3 DNA follows: TGTGCCAGCAGCGAGGGGGCGCGGGGCACTGAAGCTTTCTTT. Translating gives CASSEGARGTEAFF. Full variable domain (remainder filled in from reference TRBV7-9 and TRBJ1-1): DTGVSQNPRHKITKRGQNVTFRCDPISEHNRLYWYRQTLGQGPEFLTYFQNEAQLEKSRLLSDRFSAERPKGSFSTLEIQRTEQGDSAMYLCASSEGARGTEAFFGQGTRLTVV.

The chain recombines TRBV2 with TRBJ2-3; D not certain. Germline CDR1 and CDR2: SNHLY and FYNNEI. V lost 7 bases and J 2 bases, leaving 7 bases between the germline ends. The CDR3 length is 12 residues. The CDR3 coding sequence is TGTGCCAGCAAGGCCGACACAGATACGCAGTATTTT. As protein: CASKADTDTQYF.

This chain connects TRBV7-9 to TRBJ1-2; a possible D gene is TRBD1 (5 bases). V shed 4 bases and J shed 4 bases, with 13 bases lying between them. From germline, CDR1 is SEHNR and CDR2 FQNEAQ (reference sequence). The CDR3 extends over 14 amino acids. CDR3 loop: CASSSTREPYGYTF. The CDR3 region has the DNA TGTGCCAGCAGCTCAACCAGGGAGCCCTATGGCTACACCTTC.

The CDR3 DNA sequence: TGTGCCAGCAGCCAAGATTGGCGGGAGGCTGTGGGAGATACGCAGTATTTT. This encodes CASSQDWREAVGDTQYF. The rearrangement joins TRBV3-1 (or the pseudogene TRBV3-2) to TRBJ2-3; 8 bases agree with TRBD2. The junction had 10 bases not matched to a gene; V was cut back by 0 bases and J by 5 bases. The CDR3 covers 17 residues. Germline V gene lookup returns CDR1 LGHDT and CDR2 YNNKEL (reference sequence).

The chain carries TRBV12-3 or TRBV12-4 and TRBJ1-2; D is undetermined. V was cut by 3 bases and J by 2 bases, with 7 bases left in between. The CDR3 contains 13 residues. CDR3 in amino acids: CASSFSRNYGYTF. CDR3 DNA sequence: TGTGCCAGCAGTTTTTCCCGGAACTATGGCTACACCTTC.

V gene TRBV15 combines with J gene TRBJ1-3; weak D call: TRBD1 (6 bases). Germline V gene sequence: CDR1 LNHNV, CDR2 YYDKDF (reference sequence). Trimming took off 6 bases at V and 0 bases at J, with 27 bases between the two ends. The CDR3 totals 20 residues. The CDR3 region is CATSDARGIADTSSGNTIYF. CDR3 DNA: TGTGCCACCAGTGACGCCAGGGGTATTGCCGATACTAGCTCTGGAAACACCATATATTTT.

The chain carries TRBV18 and TRBJ1-5; 8 nucleotides line up with TRBD1. From germline, CDR1 is KGHSH and CDR2 LQKENI. The junction had 6 bases not matched to a gene; V was cut back by 5 bases and J by 0 bases. The CDR3 is made up of 16 amino acids. CDR3 DNA: TGTGCCAGCTCAGCCGACAGGGGACGTAGCAATCAGCCCCAGCATTTT. Protein sequence: CASSADRGRSNQPQHF.

The chain recombines TRBV21-1 with TRBJ2-7; TRBD1 is the table's D call and was not checked against the DNA. TRBV21-1 is termed a pseudogene. The CDR3 spans 16 residues. CDR3 residues: CASSKVRDRSSYEQYF. CDR3 sequence (DNA): TGTGCCAGCAGCAAAGTGCGGGACAGGAGCTCCTACGAGCAGTACTTC.